These T cell receptor beta chains were read from a single sample in a study of control samples from healthy donors and cancer patients. Measured with immunoSEQ multiplex PCR; TCRdb has only the in-frame clones, and not every one. This sample has tens of thousands of clones, with 90% to 95% found just once. Material for sequencing was blood. The receptors here all came from a man in his thirties or forties in good health. CDR3s include the opening cysteine and the closing phenylalanine or tryptophan. D genes are given only for firm matches. Clone size appears in some rows only: once, few, many, or a class for an expanded clone.

D gene | J gene | clone size | V gene | CDR3 protein | CDR3 DNA
NA | TRBJ1-1 | NA | TRBV5-4 | CASSLAGTLSNTEAFF | TGTGCCAGCAGCTTGGCCGGGACATTATCGAACACTGAAGCTTTCTTT
TRBD1 | TRBJ2-7 | once | TRBV4-2 | CASSRSDRVSSYEQYF | TGTGCCAGCAGCCGGTCGGACAGGGTGAGCTCCTACGAGCAGTACTTC
TRBD1 | TRBJ2-6 | NA | TRBV11-2 | CASSYPTGGTPAGANVLTF | TGTGCCAGCAGCTACCCGACAGGGGGCACCCCTGCTGGGGCCAACGTCCTGACTTTC
NA | TRBJ2-1 | NA | TRBV7-8 | CASSLGWGSSYNEQFF | TGTGCCAGCAGCTTAGGATGGGGAAGCTCCTACAATGAGCAGTTCTTC
NA | TRBJ2-1 | NA | TRBV9 | CASGTTGSGSNEQFF | TGTGCCAGCGGCACCACAGGGTCGGGCTCTAATGAGCAGTTCTTC
NA | TRBJ2-3 | NA | TRBV6-5 | CASSTGPDTQYF | TGTGCCAGCAGTACAGGGCCAGATACGCAGTATTTT
NA | TRBJ2-5 | NA | TRBV10-2 | CASLPQETQYF | TGCGCCAGCCTACCCCAAGAGACCCAGTACTTC
NA | TRBJ2-7 | NA | TRBV15 | CATRGPDAYEQYF | TGTGCCACCAGGGGACCCGACGCCTACGAGCAGTACTTC
NA | TRBJ2-2 | once | TRBV24-1 | CATSARLNTGELFF | TGTGCCACCAGTGCTCGGCTGAACACCGGGGAGCTGTTTTTT
NA | TRBJ1-1 | NA | TRBV10-2 | CASGPQGGNTEAFF | TGCGCCAGCGGCCCTCAGGGAGGGAACACTGAAGCTTTCTTT
NA | TRBJ2-7 | NA | TRBV27 | CASSSPGHYEQYF | TGTGCCAGCAGTTCCCCGGGTCATTACGAGCAGTACTTC
TRBD2 | TRBJ2-3 | NA | TRBV3-1/TRBV3-2 | CASSQDARTSVRGQYF | TGTGCCAGCAGCCAAGATGCTCGGACTAGCGTCCGGGGTCAGTATTTT
NA | TRBJ1-5 | NA | TRBV27 | CASSSPGGNQPQHF | TGTGCCAGCAGTTCCCCCGGGGGCAATCAGCCCCAGCATTTT
NA | TRBJ2-7 | NA | TRBV9 | CASSVRPGLYEQYF | TGTGCCAGCAGCGTACGTCCGGGGCTCTACGAGCAGTACTTC
NA | TRBJ1-5 | NA | TRBV6-1 | CASSESLGTLNQPQHF | TGTGCCAGCAGTGAATCTCTGGGGACACTGAACCAGCCCCAGCATTTT
TRBD2 | TRBJ2-7 | NA | TRBV28 | CASSSGTSGYYEQYF | TGTGCCAGCAGCTCCGGGACTAGCGGATACTACGAGCAGTACTTC
NA | TRBJ1-1 | NA | TRBV5-1 | CASSFLDRGNTEAFF | TGCGCCAGCAGCTTTTTGGACAGAGGGAACACTGAAGCTTTCTTT
NA | TRBJ2-1 | NA | TRBV7-6 | CASSSKVGEGTSYNEQFF | TGTGCCAGCAGCTCAAAGGTGGGGGAAGGTACTTCCTACAATGAGCAGTTCTTC
NA | TRBJ2-1 | once | TRBV5-1 | CASSLADYNEQFF | TGCGCCAGCAGCTTGGCCGACTACAATGAGCAGTTCTTC
TRBD1 | TRBJ2-7 | NA | TRBV27 | CASSGTGISSYEQYF | TGTGCCAGCAGTGGGACAGGGATTAGCTCCTACGAGCAGTACTTC
NA | TRBJ1-2 | NA | TRBV21-1 | CASTKVGVAICYGYTF | TGTGCCAGCACCAAGGTGGGGGTGGCGATTTGCTATGGCTACACCTTC
NA | TRBJ1-4 | NA | TRBV25-1 | CASSRSVGGDRGKLFF | TGTGCCAGCAGTAGGTCGGTAGGAGGCGATCGGGGAAAACTGTTTTTT
NA | TRBJ1-1 | NA | TRBV7-3 | CASADRMNTEAFF | TGTGCCAGCGCGGACAGAATGAACACTGAAGCTTTCTTT
TRBD1 | TRBJ1-4 | NA | TRBV29-1 | CSVMGWDSANEKLFF | TGCAGCGTTATGGGGTGGGACAGTGCTAATGAAAAACTGTTTTTT
NA | TRBJ2-7 | medium-sized | TRBV7-2 | CASSPTGAYEQYF | TGTGCCAGCAGCCCGACAGGTGCATACGAGCAGTACTTC
NA | TRBJ2-7 | NA | TRBV6-5 | CASSYSIGPYEQYF | TGTGCCAGCAGTTACTCGATTGGGCCCTACGAGCAGTACTTC
NA | TRBJ2-1 | NA | TRBV5-1 | CASSSYNEQFF | TGCGCCAGCAGCTCTTACAATGAGCAGTTCTTC
NA | TRBJ1-2 | NA | TRBV30 | CAWSSLNYGYTF | TGTGCCTGGAGTTCGCTCAACTATGGCTACACCTTC
TRBD1 | TRBJ2-5 | NA | TRBV19 | CASSRTGQETQYF | TGTGCCAGTAGTAGGACAGGGCAAGAGACCCAGTACTTC
TRBD2 | TRBJ2-7 | NA | TRBV5-8 | CASSLAKGLAGGEQYF | TGTGCCAGCAGCTTAGCGAAGGGACTAGCGGGAGGCGAGCAGTACTTC
TRBD1 | TRBJ1-6 | NA | TRBV9 | CASSLAGTVNSPLHF | TGTGCCAGCAGCCTTGCCGGGACAGTAAATTCACCCCTCCACTTT
TRBD1 | TRBJ2-1 | NA | TRBV6-6 | CASSRQQGNEQFF | TGTGCCAGCAGCCGACAACAGGGGAATGAGCAGTTCTTC
TRBD1 | TRBJ1-2 | NA | TRBV27 | CASSSGTGSGYGYTF | TGTGCCAGCAGTTCAGGGACAGGGAGTGGCTATGGCTACACCTTC
NA | TRBJ2-7 | NA | TRBV30 | CAWSHAAEQYF | TGTGCCTGGAGTCACGCGGCCGAGCAGTACTTC
TRBD2 | TRBJ2-1 | NA | TRBV30 | CAWKAGTTLLGEQFF | TGTGCCTGGAAAGCGGGAACTACCTTACTAGGTGAGCAGTTCTTC
TRBD1 | TRBJ2-1 | NA | TRBV11-3 | CASSSGTGGGNEQFF | TGTGCCAGCAGCTCCGGGACAGGGGGCGGGAATGAGCAGTTCTTC
NA | TRBJ2-1 | once | TRBV7-9 | CASSLLMGQGEQFF | TGTGCCAGCAGCTTATTAATGGGGCAAGGTGAGCAGTTCTTC
NA | TRBJ1-5 | NA | TRBV19 | CASNQEFRQPQHF | TGTGCCAGTAACCAGGAGTTCCGGCAGCCCCAGCATTTT
TRBD2 | TRBJ2-3 | few | TRBV30 | CAWSAGLATDTQYF | TGTGCCTGGAGTGCGGGACTAGCAACAGATACGCAGTATTTT
NA | TRBJ1-3 | NA | TRBV11-1 | CASSLGAGGGNTIYF | TGTGCCAGCAGCTTAGGTGCGGGGGGAGGAAACACCATATATTTT
TRBD2 | TRBJ2-7 | once | TRBV9 | CASSSLAGGAYEQYF | TGTGCCAGCAGCTCTCTAGCGGGAGGGGCCTACGAGCAGTACTTC
NA | TRBJ2-5 | NA | TRBV11-1 | CASSLEQETQYF | TGTGCCAGCAGCTTAGAGCAAGAGACCCAGTACTTC
NA | TRBJ2-7 | NA | TRBV9 | CASSVGGGHYDRSYEQYF | TGTGCCAGCAGCGTGGGAGGGGGACATTATGATAGGTCCTACGAGCAGTACTTC
NA | TRBJ2-1 | NA | TRBV3-1/TRBV3-2 | CASSHTGAYNEQFF | TGTGCCAGCAGCCACACGGGGGCCTACAATGAGCAGTTCTTC
NA | TRBJ1-5 | NA | TRBV5-5 | CASSLEANNQPQHF | TGTGCCAGCAGCTTGGAGGCAAACAATCAGCCCCAGCATTTT